This T cell receptor (beta chain) is drawn from a study of T cells in Graves' hyperthyroidism and ophthalmopathy. Study conclusions and caveats: Ophthalmopathy, as predicted by the model, came a median 6.5 months after the prediction. Among clonotypes expanded in thyroid above 0.001, most were also found in blood.

It was 10 ml of fresh peripheral blood that supplied the PBMCs. Researchers took RNA transcripts and amplified the TCR beta CDR3 regions from them. With the HTBI primer set, the TCR CDR3 went through a first round of RT-PCR. From the multiplex PCR reads, TCRdb called clonotypes with MiXCR, one entry per CDR3 protein. Of about 840,000 distinct CDR3 sequences in the sample, around 38% were seen once. This clonotype was detected once. Its antigen is not known. A read error may explain this, as a much larger clone is one base away. The CDR3 covers 15 residues. The germline CDR1 and CDR2 sequences are LNHDA and SQIVND (reference sequence).

The rearrangement uses TRBV19 and TRBJ1-5; the D gene is possibly TRBD1 (5 bases). This clonotype was sampled from a young man with Graves' hyperthyroidism. The sample consisted of blood. CDR3 bases: TGTGCCAGTAGTGTAGATGGCAGGGTATTGCAGCCCCAGCATTTT. Translating it yields CASSVDGRVLQPQHF.